This TCR beta chain was obtained from a study of shared T cell receptors in the human thymus. Libraries were prepared by immunoSEQ multiplex PCR; TCRdb keeps only in-frame clonotypes and omits some of them. The table shows 700,000 to 750,000 clones, with 75% to 90% occurring only once. The germline V gene has CDR1 SGDLS and CDR2 YYNGEE. The ends lost 3 bases at V and 1 base at J; junction bases unmatched: 11. This CDR3 spans 17 amino acids. These data are also associated with another study on human thymus T cells.

The rearrangement links TRBV9 to TRBJ1-2, with TRBD1 matching 8 bases. The clonotype was recovered from a girl less than two years old with a congenital heart defect. The specimen sequenced was thymocytes. The CDR3 reads CASSADRQGRLNYGYTF. Written as DNA, the CDR3 is TGTGCCAGCAGCGCCGACCGACAGGGGAGGCTTAACTATGGCTACACCTTC. Using reference TRBV9 and TRBJ1-2 for the parts outside the CDR3, the full variable domain is DSGVTQTPKHLITATGQRVTLRCSPRSGDLSVYWYQQSLDQGLQFLIQYYNGEERAKGNILERFSAQQFPDLHSELNLSSLELGDSALYFCASSADRQGRLNYGYTFGSGTRLTVV.